These 4 T cell receptor beta chains were all obtained from the same sample, sequenced in a study of blood T cell repertoires in COVID-19. TCRdb keeps only in-frame clones here, not all; method: immunoSEQ multiplex PCR. Found here are 60,000 or so clones, 80% to 85% of them singletons; the top ten hold under 25%. Sequenced material: peripheral blood. The origin of the receptors is a man in his thirties or forties with COVID-19, enrolled during active disease.

The chain uses TRBV28 and TRBJ2-3; 9 nucleotides line up with TRBD2. J gave up 4 bases and V 3 bases, and 5 bases lay outside the gene matches. Germline V gene sequence: CDR1 MDHEN, CDR2 SYDVKM. The CDR3 runs to 15 residues. As DNA, the CDR3 is TGTGCCAGCAGTTTTGAGGGCGGGGGGGCAGATACGCAGTATTTT. It yields the protein CASSFEGGGADTQYF.

This sequence joins TRBV5-8 and TRBJ2-1; 7 positions agree with TRBD2. Trimming removed 7 bases from V and 5 bases from J; junction bases left unmatched: 6. The length of the CDR3 is 13 residues. Germline CDR1 SGHTS, CDR2 YDEGEE. The CDR3 DNA sequence: TGTGCCAGCCCTTTGCGGGAGCACAATGAGCAGTTCTTC. This gives the protein CASPLREHNEQFF.

This rearrangement joins TRBV4-3 to TRBJ1-1, with TRBD1 matching over 11 bases. Germline values: CDR1 LGHNA, CDR2 YSLEER. The CDR3 has 16 amino acids. V lost 3 bases and J lost 4; bases outside the gene matches: 7. DNA of the CDR3: TGCGCCAGCAGCCAGGCCCTTGGACAGGGGGCCACTGAAGCTTTCTTT. This translates into CASSQALGQGATEAFF.

This sequence joins TRBV4-3 and TRBJ2-1; TRBD2 might be the D (5 bases). V gave up 4 bases and J gave up 6 bases, with 10 bases separating them. The CDR3 sequence is 13 residues long. Germline CDR1 and CDR2: LGHNA and YSLEER. The CDR3, as DNA: TGCGCCAGCAGCCCCCCGGGATTCAATGAGCAGTTCTTC. Translating gives CASSPPGFNEQFF.